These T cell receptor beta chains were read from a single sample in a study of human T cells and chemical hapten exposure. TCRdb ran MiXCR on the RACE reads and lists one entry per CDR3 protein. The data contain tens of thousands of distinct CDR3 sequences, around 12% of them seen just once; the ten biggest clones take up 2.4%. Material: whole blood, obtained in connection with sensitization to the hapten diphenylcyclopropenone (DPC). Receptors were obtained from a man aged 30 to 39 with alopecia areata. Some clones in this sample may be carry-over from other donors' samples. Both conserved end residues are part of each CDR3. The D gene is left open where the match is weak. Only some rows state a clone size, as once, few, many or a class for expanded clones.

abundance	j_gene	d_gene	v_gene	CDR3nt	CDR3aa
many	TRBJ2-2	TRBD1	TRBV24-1	TGTGCCACCAGTGGAGGACAGGGGACGAACACCGGGGAGCTGTTTTTT	CATSGGQGTNTGELFF
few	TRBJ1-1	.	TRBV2	TGTGCCAGCGGAACCGGGGAAGGAACTGAAGCTTTCTTT	CASGTGEGTEAFF
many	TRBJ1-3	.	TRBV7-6	TGTGCCAGCAGCTTAGAGGGAAACACCATATATTTT	CASSLEGNTIYF
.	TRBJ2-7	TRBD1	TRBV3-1	TGTGCCAGCAGCCAAGGCCGGGACAGAGGTCAGGGGTACTTC	CASSQGRDRGQGYF
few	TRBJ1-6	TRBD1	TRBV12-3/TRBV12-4	TGTGCCAGCAGTGCCGGGACAGGGGGCGATTCACCCCTCCACTTT	CASSAGTGGDSPLHF
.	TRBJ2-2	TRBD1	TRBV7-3	TGTGCCAGCAGCCGGACAGGGATCGACACCGGGGAGCTGTTTTTT	CASSRTGIDTGELFF
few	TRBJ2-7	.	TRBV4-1	TGCGCCAGCAGCCCGATTGTTGGGAGTTTCCACGAGCAGTACTTC	CASSPIVGSFHEQYF
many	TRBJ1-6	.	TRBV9	TGTGCCAGCAGCTACCAACCCGGGCATAATTCACCCCTCCACTTT	CASSYQPGHNSPLHF
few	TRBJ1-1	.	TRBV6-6	TGTGCCAGCAGTGACGAGGGCACTGAAGCTTTCTTT	CASSDEGTEAFF
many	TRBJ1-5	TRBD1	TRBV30	TGTGCCTGGAGTCCTCGACAGGGATGGGGAGGCAATCAGCCCCAGCATTTT	CAWSPRQGWGGNQPQHF
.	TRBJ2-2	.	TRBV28	TGTGCCAGCAGTTCTTTGACCGGGGAGCTGTTTTTT	CASSSLTGELFF
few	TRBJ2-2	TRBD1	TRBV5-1	TGCGCCAGCAGCGCTGACGCAGGGGGCGAGAGCACCGGGGAGCTGTTTTTT	CASSADAGGESTGELFF
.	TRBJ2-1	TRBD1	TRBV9	TGTGCCAGCAGCGCCCAGGGGGCCTACAATGAGCAGTTCTTC	CASSAQGAYNEQFF
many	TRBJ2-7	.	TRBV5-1	TGCGCCAGCAGCTTACGACTCCCCAGGGTGGACGAGCAGTACTTC	CASSLRLPRVDEQYF
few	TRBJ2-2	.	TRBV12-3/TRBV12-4	TGTGCCAGCAGTTTATATCAGGAAAACACCGGGGAGCTGTTTTTT	CASSLYQENTGELFF
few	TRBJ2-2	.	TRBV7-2	TGTGCCAGCAGCCGCCCCCCAGGGACGAACACCGGGGAGCTGTTTTTT	CASSRPPGTNTGELFF
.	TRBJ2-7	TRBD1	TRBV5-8	TGTGCCAGCAGCATGACAGGGGGCCACTACGAGCAGTACTTC	CASSMTGGHYEQYF
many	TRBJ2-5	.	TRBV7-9	TGTGCCAGCAGCTCTTTCCGAGAGACCCAGTACTTC	CASSSFRETQYF
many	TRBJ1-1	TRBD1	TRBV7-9	TGTGCCAGCTGGACAGGGGGCCCATTGGGGACTGAAGCTTTCTTT	CASWTGGPLGTEAFF
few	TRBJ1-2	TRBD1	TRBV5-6	TGTGCCAGCAGCCCAGCCGGGACAGGGGGTCATGGCTACACCTTC	CASSPAGTGGHGYTF
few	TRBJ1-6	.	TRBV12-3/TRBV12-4	TGTGCCAGCAGCCCAGGGAGAAGCAATTCACCCCTCCACTTT	CASSPGRSNSPLHF
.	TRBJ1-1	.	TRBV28	TGTGCCAGCATCGGTTGGGCAGGGAGCATGAACACTGAAGCTTTCTTT	CASIGWAGSMNTEAFF